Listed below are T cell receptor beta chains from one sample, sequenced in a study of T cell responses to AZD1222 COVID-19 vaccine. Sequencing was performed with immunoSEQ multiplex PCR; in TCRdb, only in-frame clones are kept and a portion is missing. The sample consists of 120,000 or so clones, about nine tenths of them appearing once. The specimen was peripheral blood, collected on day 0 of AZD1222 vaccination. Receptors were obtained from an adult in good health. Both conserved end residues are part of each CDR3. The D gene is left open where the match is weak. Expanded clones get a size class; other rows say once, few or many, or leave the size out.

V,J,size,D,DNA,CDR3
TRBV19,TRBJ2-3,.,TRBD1,TGTGCCAGTAGGGACAGGGTTGGGCGATCGAAGACAGATACGCAGTATTTT,CASRDRVGRSKTDTQYF
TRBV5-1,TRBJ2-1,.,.,TGCGCCAGCAGCTCGGGACCTGTCAATGAGCAGTTCTTC,CASSSGPVNEQFF
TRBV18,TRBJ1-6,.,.,TGTGCCAGCTCACCACCGGACTCAGTGGATTCACCCCTCCACTTT,CASSPPDSVDSPLHF
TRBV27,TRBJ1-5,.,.,TGTGCCAGCAGTTCCGGGACAAGGGGAGGCAATCAGCCCCAGCATTTT,CASSSGTRGGNQPQHF
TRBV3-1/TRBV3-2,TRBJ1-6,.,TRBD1,TGTGCCAGCAGCCGAATAGGGGGCAGACAGCCTTCACCCCTCCACTTT,CASSRIGGRQPSPLHF
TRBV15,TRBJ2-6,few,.,TGTGCCACCAGCAGAGAGGTCGGCTCTGGGGCCAACGTCCTGACTTTC,CATSREVGSGANVLTF
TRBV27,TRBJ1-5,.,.,TGTGCCAGCAGTTTACGGGCACACAATCAGCCCCAGCATTTT,CASSLRAHNQPQHF
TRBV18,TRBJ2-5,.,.,TGTGCCAGCTCACCGGAAACCCCTCGCGGGGCCCAGTACTTC,CASSPETPRGAQYF
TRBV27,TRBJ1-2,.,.,TGTGCCAGCAGTTTAGACAGGATAAGCTACACCTTC,CASSLDRISYTF
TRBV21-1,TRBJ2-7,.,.,TGTGCCAGCAGCAACCCTCTGACTCCGGGACTCCAGACCTACGAGCAGTACTTC,CASSNPLTPGLQTYEQYF
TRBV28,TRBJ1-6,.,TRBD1,TGTGCCAGCAGCTTGGGACAGTCATATAATTCACCCCTCCACTTT,CASSLGQSYNSPLHF
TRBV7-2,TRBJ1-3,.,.,TGTGCCAGCAGCCCCCGGGGGGGCGCGTCTGGAAACACCATATATTTT,CASSPRGGASGNTIYF
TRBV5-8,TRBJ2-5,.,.,TGTGCCAGCAGCTTGGTCCTGGCGCCGGCCCAGTACTTC,CASSLVLAPAQYF
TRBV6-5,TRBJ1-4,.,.,TGTGCCAGCAGTTGGGGAAGGGCGCCCACTAATGAAAAACTGTTTTTT,CASSWGRAPTNEKLFF
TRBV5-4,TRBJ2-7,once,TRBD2,TGTGCCAGCAGCTTGGCGCTTTGGGATAGCGGGGATACCTACGAGCAGTACTTC,CASSLALWDSGDTYEQYF
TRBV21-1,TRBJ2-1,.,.,TGTGCCAGCAGCAACCCCCAGGGGCCTTACAATGAGCAGTTCTTC,CASSNPQGPYNEQFF
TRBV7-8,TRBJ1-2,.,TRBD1,TGTGCCAGCAGCTTTGACAGGGCTAACTATGGCTACACCTTC,CASSFDRANYGYTF
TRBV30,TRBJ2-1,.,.,TGTGCCTGGAGTGTGCGGGGCCTGCACAATGAGCAGTTCTTC,CAWSVRGLHNEQFF
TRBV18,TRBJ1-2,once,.,TGTGCCAGCTCCAGGGACGGCGGAAACGGTGGCTACACCTTC,CASSRDGGNGGYTF
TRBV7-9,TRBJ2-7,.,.,TGTGCCAGCAGCTTATCCTGGAACTCCCACGGGGTCGAGCAGTACTTC,CASSLSWNSHGVEQYF
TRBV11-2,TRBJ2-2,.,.,TGTGCCAGCAGACCCTCTAGCGCCACCGGGGAGCTGTTTTTT,CASRPSSATGELFF
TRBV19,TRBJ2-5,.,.,TGTGCCAGTAGTCCGCGTAGAAGTGGTGAGACCCAGTACTTC,CASSPRRSGETQYF
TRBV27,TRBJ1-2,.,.,TGTGCCAGCAGTTTTCTAAACCCTGGGGATGGCTACACCTTC,CASSFLNPGDGYTF
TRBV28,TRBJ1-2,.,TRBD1,TGTGCCAGCAGTTTACCTAACGTAAGGGGGCTAGGCTACACCTTC,CASSLPNVRGLGYTF
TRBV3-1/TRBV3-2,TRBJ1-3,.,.,TGTGCCAGCAGCCAATCTTTCAACACCATATATTTT,CASSQSFNTIYF
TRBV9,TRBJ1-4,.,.,TGTGCCAGCAGCGTAGTCCCAGGGTCGACTAATGAAAAACTGTTTTTT,CASSVVPGSTNEKLFF
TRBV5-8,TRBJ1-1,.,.,TGTGCCAGCAGCTTGGGTTTTACGCTAGGCCTCGGGAACACTGAAGCTTTCTTT,CASSLGFTLGLGNTEAFF
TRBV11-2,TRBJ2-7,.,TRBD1,TGTGCCAGCAGCGCGAGCACAGGGGAAGTCTACGAGCAGTACTTC,CASSASTGEVYEQYF
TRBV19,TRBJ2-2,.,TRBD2,TGTGCCAGTAGTGTCCGCTATAGCGGGAGGGCCTTCACCGGGGAGCTGTTTTTT,CASSVRYSGRAFTGELFF
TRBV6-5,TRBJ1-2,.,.,TGTGCCAGCAGGGGGGCAGTCTATGGCTACACCTTC,CASRGAVYGYTF
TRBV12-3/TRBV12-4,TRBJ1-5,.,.,TGTGCCAGCAGTTTGGACAGCTATCAGCCCCAGCATTTT,CASSLDSYQPQHF
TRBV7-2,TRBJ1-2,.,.,TGTGCCAGCAGTCCAGGCAGGAGGTATGGCTACACCTTC,CASSPGRRYGYTF
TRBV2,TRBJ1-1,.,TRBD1,TGTGCCAGCAGCCAACAGGGGACGAACACTGAAGCTTTCTTT,CASSQQGTNTEAFF
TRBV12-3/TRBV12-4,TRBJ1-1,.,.,TGTGCCAGCAGTTTACTGGTGGATGAAGCTTTCTTT,CASSLLVDEAFF
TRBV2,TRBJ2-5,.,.,TGTGCCAGCAGTGTCACGGAGGAGACCCAGTACTTC,CASSVTEETQYF
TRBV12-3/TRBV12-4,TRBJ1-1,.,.,TGTGCCAGCAGTTTAGGGGGGCGCACTGAAGCTTTCTTT,CASSLGGRTEAFF
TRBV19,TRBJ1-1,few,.,TGTGCCAGTAGTATAGTTCCGGGGCCTCCCACTGAAGCTTTCTTT,CASSIVPGPPTEAFF
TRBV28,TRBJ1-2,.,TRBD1,TGTGCCAGCAGTTTATCACTTACAGGGGTGGGCTACACCTTC,CASSLSLTGVGYTF
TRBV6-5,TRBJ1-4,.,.,TGTGCCAGCAGTCCCGAGTTTTTTGAAAAACTGTTTTTT,CASSPEFFEKLFF
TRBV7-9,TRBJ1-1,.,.,TGTGCCAGCAGCCAGCCTAAGGGGGTGGGGACGGCCGGGCGGTCTGAAGCTTTCTTT,CASSQPKGVGTAGRSEAFF
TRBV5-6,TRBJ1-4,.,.,TGTGCCAGCAGCTTGGGCGGGGGTAGGGAAAAACTGTTTTTT,CASSLGGGREKLFF
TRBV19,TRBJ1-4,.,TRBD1,TGTGCCAGTATGGACAGGGGTGGTGAAAAACTGTTTTTT,CASMDRGGEKLFF
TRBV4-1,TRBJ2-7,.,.,TGCGCCAGCAGCCCCCCCCCTGGAGCCAGTCAAAACTACGAGCAGTACTTC,CASSPPPGASQNYEQYF
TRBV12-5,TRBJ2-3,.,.,TGTGCTAGTGGTTTGGGGACTAGCACAGATACGCAGTATTTT,CASGLGTSTDTQYF
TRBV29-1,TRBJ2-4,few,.,TGCAGCGTTGAGCCGGACGGCAAAAACATTCAGTACTTC,CSVEPDGKNIQYF
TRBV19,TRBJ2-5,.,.,TGTGCCAGTAGTTGGTCGGCAGGGTTAGAGACCCAGTACTTC,CASSWSAGLETQYF
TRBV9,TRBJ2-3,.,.,TGTGCCAGCAGCGTAGGGATCAGCACAGATACGCAGTATTTT,CASSVGISTDTQYF
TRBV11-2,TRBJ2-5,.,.,TGTGCCAGCAGCTTGGGGGACTTCCAAGAGACCCAGTACTTC,CASSLGDFQETQYF
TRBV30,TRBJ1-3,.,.,TGTGCCTGGAGTGTAGGTGGGGCTGGAAACACCATATATTTT,CAWSVGGAGNTIYF
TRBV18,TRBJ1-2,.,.,TGTGCCAGCTCACCTCTCTCCGTTGATCAACCCCGATTCTATGGCTACACCTTC,CASSPLSVDQPRFYGYTF
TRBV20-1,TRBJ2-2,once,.,TGCAGTGCTAGTGGGGTGAGGTCGAACACCGGGGAGCTGTTTTTT,CSASGVRSNTGELFF
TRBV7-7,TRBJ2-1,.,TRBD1,TGTGCCAGCAGCTTAAGGGACAGGGGGCAGAATGAGCAGTTCTTC,CASSLRDRGQNEQFF
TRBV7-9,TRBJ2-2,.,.,TGTGCCAGCAGCTACGGCTCGGGCCTTAACACCGGGGAGCTGTTTTTT,CASSYGSGLNTGELFF
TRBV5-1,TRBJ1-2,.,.,TGCGCCAGCAACCCGAACGGAGAAGGCTATGGCTACACCTTC,CASNPNGEGYGYTF
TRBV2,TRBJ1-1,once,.,TGTGCCAGCAGCGATTGGACAGTGAACACTGAAGCTTTCTTT,CASSDWTVNTEAFF
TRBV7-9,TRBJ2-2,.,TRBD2,TGTGCCAGCAGCTTATCGGGACTAGCACCAACCGGGGAGCTGTTTTTT,CASSLSGLAPTGELFF
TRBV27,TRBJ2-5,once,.,TGTGCCAGCACTCCAGTGGAGACCCAGTACTTC,CASTPVETQYF
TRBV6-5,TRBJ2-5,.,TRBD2,TGTGCCAGCAGTTACTCGCCGACTAGCGTCCGGGAGACCCAGTACTTC,CASSYSPTSVRETQYF
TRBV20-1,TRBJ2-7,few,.,TGCAGTGCAAAGAACGTCTACGAGCAGTACTTC,CSAKNVYEQYF